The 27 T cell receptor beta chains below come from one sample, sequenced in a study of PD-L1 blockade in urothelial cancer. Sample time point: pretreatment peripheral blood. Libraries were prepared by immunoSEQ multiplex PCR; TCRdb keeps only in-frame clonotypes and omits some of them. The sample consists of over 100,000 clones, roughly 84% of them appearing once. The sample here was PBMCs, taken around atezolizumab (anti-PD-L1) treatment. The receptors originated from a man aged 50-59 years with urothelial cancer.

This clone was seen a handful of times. The CDR3 reads CASSYQGNTEAFF. Written as DNA, the CDR3 is TGTGCCAGCAGTTACCAGGGGAACACTGAAGCTTTCTTT. V and J are TRBV6-6 and TRBJ1-1; D might be TRBD1 (5 bases). Germline V CDR1 and CDR2: MNHNY, SVGAGI (reference sequence). V was cut by 2 bases and J by 1 base, with 5 bases left in between. The length of the CDR3 is 13 residues.

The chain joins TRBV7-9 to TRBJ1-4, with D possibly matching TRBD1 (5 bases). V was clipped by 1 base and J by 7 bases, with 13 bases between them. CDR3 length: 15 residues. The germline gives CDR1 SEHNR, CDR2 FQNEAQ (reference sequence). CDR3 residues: CASSLGGVLSEKLFF. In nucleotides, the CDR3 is TGTGCCAGCAGCTTAGGGGGGGTTTTGAGTGAAAAACTGTTTTTT.

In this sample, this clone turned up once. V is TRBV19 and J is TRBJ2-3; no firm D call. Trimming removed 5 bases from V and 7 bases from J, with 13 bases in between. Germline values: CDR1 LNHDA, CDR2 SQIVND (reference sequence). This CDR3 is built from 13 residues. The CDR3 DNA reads TGTGCCAGTAGTCTTTCGGTTAAGAATACGCAGTATTTT. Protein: CASSLSVKNTQYF.

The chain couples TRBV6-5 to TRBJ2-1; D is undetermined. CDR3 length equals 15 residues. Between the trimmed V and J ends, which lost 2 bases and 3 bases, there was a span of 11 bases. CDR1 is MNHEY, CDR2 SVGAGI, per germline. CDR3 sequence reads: CASSYEAAIYNEQFF. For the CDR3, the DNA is TGTGCCAGCAGTTACGAGGCGGCTATCTACAATGAGCAGTTCTTC.

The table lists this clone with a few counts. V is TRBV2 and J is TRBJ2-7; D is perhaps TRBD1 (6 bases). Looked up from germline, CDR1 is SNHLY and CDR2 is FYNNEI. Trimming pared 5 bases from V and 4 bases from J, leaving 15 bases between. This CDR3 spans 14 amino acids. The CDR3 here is CASSSGANRYEQYF. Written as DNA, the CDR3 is TGTGCCAGCAGTTCAGGGGCCAATCGGTACGAGCAGTACTTC.

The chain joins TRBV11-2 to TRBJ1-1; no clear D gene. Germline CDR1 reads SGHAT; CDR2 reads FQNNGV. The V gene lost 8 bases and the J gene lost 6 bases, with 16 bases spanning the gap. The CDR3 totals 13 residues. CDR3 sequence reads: CASSIGVRSEAFF. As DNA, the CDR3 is TGTGCCAGCTCAATCGGGGTGAGGTCTGAAGCTTTCTTT. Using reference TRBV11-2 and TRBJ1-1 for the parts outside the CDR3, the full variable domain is EAGVAQSPRYKIIEKRQSVAFWCNPISGHATLYWYQQILGQGPKLLIQFQNNGVVDDSQLPKDRFSAERLKGVDSTLKIQPAKLEDSAVYLCASSIGVRSEAFFGQGTRLTVV.

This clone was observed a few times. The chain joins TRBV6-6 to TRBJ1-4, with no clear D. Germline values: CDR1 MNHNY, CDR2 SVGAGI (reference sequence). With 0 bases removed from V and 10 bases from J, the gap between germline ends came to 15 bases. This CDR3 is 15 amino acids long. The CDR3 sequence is CASSYSTGEGRKLFF. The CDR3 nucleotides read TGTGCCAGCAGTTACTCGACGGGAGAGGGAAGAAAACTGTTTTTT.

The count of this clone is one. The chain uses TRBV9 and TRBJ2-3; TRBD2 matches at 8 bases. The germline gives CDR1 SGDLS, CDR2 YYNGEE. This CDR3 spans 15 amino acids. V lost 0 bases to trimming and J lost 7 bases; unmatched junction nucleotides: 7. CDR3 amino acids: CASSVDASGSNTQYF. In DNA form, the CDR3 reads TGTGCCAGCAGCGTAGATGCAAGCGGGAGTAATACGCAGTATTTT.

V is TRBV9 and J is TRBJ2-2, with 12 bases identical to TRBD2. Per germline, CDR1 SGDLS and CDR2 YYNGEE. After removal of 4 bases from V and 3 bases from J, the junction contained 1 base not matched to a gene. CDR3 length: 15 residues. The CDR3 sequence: CASSRLAGDTGELFF. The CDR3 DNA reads TGTGCCAGCAGCCGACTAGCGGGAGACACCGGGGAGCTGTTTTTT.

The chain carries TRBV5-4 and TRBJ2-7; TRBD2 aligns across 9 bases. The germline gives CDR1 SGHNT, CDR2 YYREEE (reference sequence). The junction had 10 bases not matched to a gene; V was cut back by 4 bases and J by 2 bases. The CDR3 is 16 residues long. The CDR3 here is CASSPTVTSGPYEQYF. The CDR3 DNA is TGTGCCAGCAGCCCGACAGTGACTAGCGGACCCTACGAGCAGTACTTC. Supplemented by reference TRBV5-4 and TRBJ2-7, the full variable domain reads ETGVTQSPTHLIKTRGQQVTLRCSSQSGHNTVSWYQQALGQGPQFIFQYYREEENGRGNFPPRFSGLQFPNYSSELNVNALELDDSALYLCASSPTVTSGPYEQYFGPGTRLTVT.

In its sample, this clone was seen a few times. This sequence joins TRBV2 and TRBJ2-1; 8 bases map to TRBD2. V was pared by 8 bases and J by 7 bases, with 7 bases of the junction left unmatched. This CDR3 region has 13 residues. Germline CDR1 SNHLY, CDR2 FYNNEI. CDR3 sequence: CASRKRETNEQFF. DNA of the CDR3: TGTGCCAGCCGGAAGCGGGAGACGAATGAGCAGTTCTTC.

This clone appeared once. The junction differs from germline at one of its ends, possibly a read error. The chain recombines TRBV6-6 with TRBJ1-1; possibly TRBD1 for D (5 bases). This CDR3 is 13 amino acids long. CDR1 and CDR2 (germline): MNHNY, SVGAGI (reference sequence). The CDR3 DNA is TGTGCCACCAGTTGGGCACGGGGGACTGAAGCTTTCTTT. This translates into CATSWARGTEAFF.

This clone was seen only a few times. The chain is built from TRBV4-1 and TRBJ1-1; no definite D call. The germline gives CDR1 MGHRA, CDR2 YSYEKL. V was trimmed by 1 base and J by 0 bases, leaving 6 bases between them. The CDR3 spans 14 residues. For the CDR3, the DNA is TGCGCCAGCAGCCAAGTCACAGTGAACACTGAAGCTTTCTTT. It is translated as CASSQVTVNTEAFF.

CDR3 DNA: TGTGCCAGTAGTATAGCGCCAGGCCCACGCAATGAGCAGTTCTTC. Residues: CASSIAPGPRNEQFF. The genes are TRBV19 and TRBJ2-1, with D uncertain. Trimming left V 1 base short and J 6 bases short, with 13 bases between. The CDR3 has 15 residues. Germline V gene sequence: CDR1 LNHDA, CDR2 SQIVND (reference sequence).

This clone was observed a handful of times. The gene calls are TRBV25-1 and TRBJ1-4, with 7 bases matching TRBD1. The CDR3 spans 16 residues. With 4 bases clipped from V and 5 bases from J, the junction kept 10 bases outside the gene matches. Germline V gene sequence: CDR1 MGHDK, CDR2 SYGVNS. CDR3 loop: CASSGSARDRNEKLFF. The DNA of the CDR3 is TGTGCCAGCAGTGGTAGCGCCCGGGACAGAAATGAAAAACTGTTTTTT.

CDR3 DNA: TGTGCCAGCAGTTACTCTAGGTCCTACGAGCAGTACTTC. Its translation: CASSYSRSYEQYF. The chain has TRBV27 and TRBJ2-7; D remains ambiguous. There are 13 residues in the CDR3. Trimming pared 4 bases from V and 1 base from J, leaving 8 bases between. CDR1 MNHEY and CDR2 SMNVEV come from the germline V gene (reference sequence).

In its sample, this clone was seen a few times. The CDR3 bases are TGCGCCAGCAGCCGCGCACTAGCGGGAGAGCGAGGGGAGCAGTTCTTC. Translating it yields CASSRALAGERGEQFF. The rearrangement links TRBV4-1 to TRBJ2-1; 11 nucleotides line up with TRBD2. Trimming at V came to 4 bases and at J to 10 bases, leaving 12 bases not matched to a gene. From germline, CDR1 is MGHRA and CDR2 YSYEKL. CDR3 length equals 16 residues.

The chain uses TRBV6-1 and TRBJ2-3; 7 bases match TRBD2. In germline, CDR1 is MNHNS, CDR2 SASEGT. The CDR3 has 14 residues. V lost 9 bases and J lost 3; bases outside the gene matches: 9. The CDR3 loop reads CASVFPGGTDTQYF. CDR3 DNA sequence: TGTGCCAGTGTCTTCCCGGGAGGAACAGATACGCAGTATTTT.

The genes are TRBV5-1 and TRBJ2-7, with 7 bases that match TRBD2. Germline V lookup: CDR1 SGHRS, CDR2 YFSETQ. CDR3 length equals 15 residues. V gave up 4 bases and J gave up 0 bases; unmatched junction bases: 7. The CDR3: CASSLRAGTSYEQYF. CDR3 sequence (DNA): TGCGCCAGCAGCCTTAGAGCGGGGACCTCCTACGAGCAGTACTTC. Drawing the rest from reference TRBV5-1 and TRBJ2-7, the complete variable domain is KAGVTQTPRYLIKTRGQQVTLSCSPISGHRSVSWYQQTPGQGLQFLFEYFSETQRNKGNFPGRFSGRQFSNSRSEMNVSTLELGDSALYLCASSLRAGTSYEQYFGPGTRLTVT.

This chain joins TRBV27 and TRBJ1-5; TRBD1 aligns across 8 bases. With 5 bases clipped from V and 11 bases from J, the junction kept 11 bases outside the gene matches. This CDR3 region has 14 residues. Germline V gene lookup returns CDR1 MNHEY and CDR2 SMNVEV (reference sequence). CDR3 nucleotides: TGTGCCAGCAGTACTCGACAGGGGCACAGGGCCCAGCATTTT. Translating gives CASSTRQGHRAQHF.

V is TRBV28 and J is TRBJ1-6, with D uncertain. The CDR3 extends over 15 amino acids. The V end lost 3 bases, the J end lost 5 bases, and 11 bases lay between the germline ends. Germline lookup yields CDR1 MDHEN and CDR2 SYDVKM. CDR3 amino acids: CASSFGGRNNSPLHF. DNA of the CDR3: TGTGCCAGCAGTTTTGGCGGGAGAAATAATTCACCCCTCCACTTT.

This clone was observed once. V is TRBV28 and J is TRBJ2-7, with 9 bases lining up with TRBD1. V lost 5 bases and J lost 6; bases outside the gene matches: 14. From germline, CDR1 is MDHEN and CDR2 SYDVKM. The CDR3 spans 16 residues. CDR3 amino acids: CASSHPPGQGSSEQYF. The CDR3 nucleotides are TGTGCCAGCAGTCATCCTCCGGGACAGGGAAGTAGCGAGCAGTACTTC.

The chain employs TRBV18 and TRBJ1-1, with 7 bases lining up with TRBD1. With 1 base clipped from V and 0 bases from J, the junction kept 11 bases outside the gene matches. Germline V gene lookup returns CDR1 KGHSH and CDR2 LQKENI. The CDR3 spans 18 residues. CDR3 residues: CASSPLGQVQTLNTEAFF. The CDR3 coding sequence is TGTGCCAGCTCACCACTAGGACAGGTCCAGACCTTGAACACTGAAGCTTTCTTT.

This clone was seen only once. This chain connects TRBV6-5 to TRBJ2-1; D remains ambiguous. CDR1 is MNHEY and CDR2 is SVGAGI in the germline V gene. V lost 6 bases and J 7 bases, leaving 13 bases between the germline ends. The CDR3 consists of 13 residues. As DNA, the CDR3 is TGTGCCAGCAGAGACTGGGTGAGGAATGAGCAGTTCTTC. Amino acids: CASRDWVRNEQFF.

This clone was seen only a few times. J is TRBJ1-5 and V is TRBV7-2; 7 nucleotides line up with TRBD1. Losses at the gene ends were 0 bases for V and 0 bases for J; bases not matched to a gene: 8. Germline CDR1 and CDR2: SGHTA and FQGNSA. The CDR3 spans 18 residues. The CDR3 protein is CASSLAVDRWGSNQPQHF. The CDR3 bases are TGTGCCAGCAGCTTAGCAGTGGACAGGTGGGGTAGCAATCAGCCCCAGCATTTT.

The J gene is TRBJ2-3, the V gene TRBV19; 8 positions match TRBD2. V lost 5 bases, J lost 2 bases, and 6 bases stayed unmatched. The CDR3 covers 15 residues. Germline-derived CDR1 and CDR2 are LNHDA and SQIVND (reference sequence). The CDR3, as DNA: TGTGCCAGTAGTTGGGGTAGCGGGAACACAGATACGCAGTATTTT. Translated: CASSWGSGNTDTQYF.

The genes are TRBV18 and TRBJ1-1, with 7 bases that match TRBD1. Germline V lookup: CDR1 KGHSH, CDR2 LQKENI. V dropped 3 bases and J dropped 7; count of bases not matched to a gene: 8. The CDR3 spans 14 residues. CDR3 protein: CASSPTGTTNEAFF. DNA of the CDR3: TGTGCCAGCTCACCGACAGGGACGACCAATGAAGCTTTCTTT. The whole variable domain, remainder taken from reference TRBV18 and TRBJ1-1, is NAGVMQNPRHLVRRRGQEARLRCSPMKGHSHVYWYRQLPEEGLKFMVYLQKENIIDESGMPKERFSAEFPKEGPSILRIQQVVRGDSAAYFCASSPTGTTNEAFFGQGTRLTVV.